This passage covers 13 T cell receptor beta chains from one sample sequenced in a study of neurological immune-mediated disorders. TCRdb used MiXCR to reprocess the 5' RACE reads, holding one entry per CDR3 protein. The table includes about 89,000 distinct CDR3 sequences, just over 2.5% detected once. The sequenced material came from PBMCs. Every receptor here comes from a woman aged 30 to 39 with multiple sclerosis.

This clonotype was detected many times. The chain employs TRBV5-1 and TRBJ2-5; possibly TRBD2 for D (6 bases). The CDR3 runs to 16 residues. Germline V lookup: CDR1 SGHRS, CDR2 YFSETQ. V lost 2 bases and J lost 4, with 18 bases in between. Here the CDR3 reads CASSLNSGSGRETQYF. The CDR3 coding sequence is TGCGCCAGCAGCTTAAATAGCGGTAGTGGCAGAGAGACCCAGTACTTC.

This clonotype was seen many times. The chain joins TRBV7-2 to TRBJ2-5; 14 nucleotides align to TRBD2. The germline V gene has CDR1 SGHTA and CDR2 FQGNSA. The CDR3 sequence is 21 residues long. V lost 5 bases, J lost 3 bases, and 20 bases stayed unmatched. The CDR3 here is CASSLGRLAGGPRGSKETQYF. The CDR3 DNA reads TGTGCCAGCAGCCTCGGAAGACTAGCGGGAGGGCCCAGGGGCTCTAAAGAGACCCAGTACTTC.

There are many counts of this clonotype. The rearrangement links TRBV7-2 to TRBJ2-1; 7 bases agree with TRBD2. The CDR3 has 13 amino acids. The trim removed 2 bases at V and 10 bases at J, leaving 5 bases unmatched. Germline-derived CDR1 and CDR2 are SGHTA and FQGNSA. CDR3 sequence reads: CASSLPQGGEQFF. CDR3 coding DNA: TGTGCCAGCAGCTTACCTCAGGGAGGGGAGCAGTTCTTC.

This clonotype occurred a few times. This may be a read error, as it is one base from a much larger clone. This sequence joins TRBV5-1 and TRBJ2-6, with D unresolved. V was trimmed by 3 bases and J by 0 bases, leaving 10 bases between them. Germline CDR1 and CDR2: SGHRS and YFSETQ. The length of the CDR3 is 16 residues. The DNA of the CDR3 is TGCGCCAGCAGCTATACTAAATTCTCTGGGGCCAACGTCCTGACTTTC. Amino acids: CASSYTKFSGANVLTF.

This clonotype has a count of ten or more. The chain carries TRBV28 and TRBJ2-1, with D perhaps given as TRBD1 or TRBD2 (5 bases each). V lost 10 bases to trimming and J lost 1 base, with 11 bases between them. Germline V lookup: CDR1 MDHEN, CDR2 SYDVKM. This CDR3 region has 13 residues. For the CDR3, the DNA is TGTGCCACACTAGGGGATTCCTACAATGAGCAGTTCTTC. Translating gives CATLGDSYNEQFF.

This clonotype was seen repeatedly, ten times or more. The chain couples TRBV7-2 to TRBJ2-3; D may be TRBD2 (5 bases). CDR1 SGHTA and CDR2 FQGNSA come from the germline V gene. The CDR3 has 15 residues. Trimming left V 5 bases short and J 0 bases short, with 12 bases between. The DNA of the CDR3 is TGTGCCAGCAGCCCCTGGACGGGGAGCACAGATACGCAGTATTTT. Protein product: CASSPWTGSTDTQYF.

The sample holds many counts of this clonotype. The rearrangement uses TRBV3-1 and TRBJ1-5; unclear D gene. Trimming took off 1 base at V and 8 bases at J, with 15 bases between the two ends. CDR1 is LGHDT and CDR2 is YNNKEL in the germline V gene (reference sequence). This CDR3 is 15 amino acids long. Here the CDR3 DNA reads TGTGCCAGCAGCCAAGCCGGTTCATTCCGTAAGCCCCAGCATTTT. This gives the protein CASSQAGSFRKPQHF.

The table lists this clonotype with many counts. The chain links TRBV10-3 to TRBJ2-3; TRBD1 agrees at 7 bases. V dropped 4 bases and J dropped 0; count of bases not matched to a gene: 4. The CDR3 loop spans 15 amino acids. In germline, CDR1 is ENHRY, CDR2 SYGVKD. CDR3 residues: CAISGGTVSTDTQYF. The CDR3 region has the DNA TGTGCCATCAGTGGGGGGACAGTTAGCACAGATACGCAGTATTTT.

Many counts were recorded for this clonotype. The chain uses TRBV20-1 and TRBJ2-2; D may match TRBD1 or TRBD2 (5 bases each). The CDR3 contains 12 residues. V lost 3 bases and J 3 bases, leaving 5 bases between the germline ends. Germline CDR1 is DFQATT and CDR2 is SNEGSKA (reference sequence). The CDR3 DNA is TGCAGTGCTAGGGGACACACCGGGGAGCTGTTTTTT. This sequence encodes CSARGHTGELFF.

A few counts support this clonotype. A much larger clone lies one base from this, so it may be a read error. The rearrangement links TRBV20-1 to TRBJ1-4; no clear D. V was cut by 4 bases and J by 8 bases, with 11 bases left in between. The CDR3 has 12 amino acids. Per the germline V gene, CDR1 is DFQATT and CDR2 is SNEGSKA (reference sequence). This CDR3 reads CSAINRKEKLFF. DNA for the CDR3: TGCAGTGCTATTAACCGAAAGGAAAAACTGTTTTTT.

This clonotype was seen repeatedly, ten times or more. The rearrangement links TRBV6-5 to TRBJ2-7; 15 bases line up with TRBD2. V shed 0 bases, J shed 4 bases, and the junction held 10 bases outside the gene matches. The CDR3 runs to 19 residues. Germline assignment: CDR1 MNHEY and CDR2 SVGAGI. CDR3 amino acids: CASSYSRSPGLAGGYEQYF. The CDR3, as DNA: TGTGCCAGCAGTTACTCGCGATCTCCGGGACTAGCGGGAGGATACGAGCAGTACTTC.

In its sample, this clonotype was seen many times. The chain recombines TRBV25-1 with TRBJ2-3; 9 bases match TRBD2. Germline V lookup: CDR1 MGHDK, CDR2 SYGVNS. The CDR3 runs to 14 residues. Trimming at V came to 4 bases and at J to 6 bases, leaving 5 bases not matched to a gene. Here the CDR3 reads CASSVSGSGDTQYF. The DNA of the CDR3 is TGTGCCAGCAGTGTTAGCGGGAGCGGTGATACGCAGTATTTT.

This clonotype appeared many times. The V call is TRBV19, the J call TRBJ2-7; weak D call: TRBD1 (5 bases). Trimming removed 3 bases at V and 7 bases at J, with 10 bases between. The CDR3 runs 12 residues. Germline V gene sequence: CDR1 LNHDA, CDR2 SQIVND (reference sequence). The CDR3 region is CASSMGPGEQYF. DNA of the CDR3: TGTGCCAGTAGTATGGGGCCAGGTGAGCAGTACTTC.